This T cell receptor beta chain was identified during a study of blood T cell repertoires in COVID-19. On the study more broadly: Some COVID-19 samples were acute and others convalescent; all came from the United States, Italy and Spain. PBMCs, B-cell-depleted T cells, or T cells provided the cDNA or gDNA that made up the material.

Per germline, CDR1 SEHNR and CDR2 FQNEAQ (reference sequence). Trimming removed 4 bases at V and 3 bases at J, with 19 bases between. The CDR3 totals 16 residues. In the original processing: Reference gene primers were amplified, and this amplification served to estimate nucleated cell counts. Only in-frame clones appear in the TCRdb table, and some are missing; sequencing was by immunoSEQ multiplex PCR. The DNA was the basis for D and trimming; V, J and clone size are from that table. The table includes some 50,000 clones, about 70% detected once. This chain links TRBV7-9 with TRBJ2-7, with D perhaps matching TRBD1 (6 bases). The receptor's source is a woman aged 65 to 85 with acute or convalescent COVID-19. The specimen was peripheral blood. Here the CDR3 reads CASSSRQATNFYEQYF. CDR3 bases: TGTGCCAGCAGCTCCAGACAGGCGACGAACTTCTACGAGCAGTACTTC.